This T cell receptor (beta chain) was captured by sequencing in a study of blood T cell repertoires in COVID-19. Study-wide background: In each case, the material was cDNA or gDNA derived from T cells, B-cell-depleted T cells, or PBMCs.

TCRdb keeps only in-frame clones here, not all; method: immunoSEQ multiplex PCR. The table shows roughly 88,000 clones, with approximately 81% occurring only once. This clone was detected only once. V lost 6 bases to trimming and J lost 0 bases; unmatched junction nucleotides: 3. CDR1 is MNHEY and CDR2 is SVGAGI in the germline V gene. The CDR3 length is 15 residues. The TCR sequence derives from a woman older than 75 with acute or convalescent COVID-19. The rearrangement joins TRBV6-5 to TRBJ1-3; the match to TRBD1 covers 9 bases. The sequenced sample was peripheral blood. The CDR3 bases are TGTGCCAGCAGACGGGACAGGGACTCTGGAAACACCATATATTTT. Translating it yields CASRRDRDSGNTIYF.